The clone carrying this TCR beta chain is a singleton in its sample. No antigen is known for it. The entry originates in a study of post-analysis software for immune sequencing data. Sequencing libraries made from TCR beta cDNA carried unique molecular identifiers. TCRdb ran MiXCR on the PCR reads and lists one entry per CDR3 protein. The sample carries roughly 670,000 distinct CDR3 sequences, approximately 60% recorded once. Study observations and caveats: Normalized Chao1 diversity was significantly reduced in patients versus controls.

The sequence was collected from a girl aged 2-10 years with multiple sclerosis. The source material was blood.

Here the CDR3 reads CASSESITKPQHF. The CDR3 DNA reads TGCGCCAGCAGTGAGTCGATAACCAAGCCCCAGCATTTT. V gene TRBV10-2 combines with J gene TRBJ1-5, with no clear D. This CDR3 region has 13 residues. V lost 0 bases and J lost 8, with 8 bases in between. Germline V CDR1 and CDR2: WSHSY, SAAADI.